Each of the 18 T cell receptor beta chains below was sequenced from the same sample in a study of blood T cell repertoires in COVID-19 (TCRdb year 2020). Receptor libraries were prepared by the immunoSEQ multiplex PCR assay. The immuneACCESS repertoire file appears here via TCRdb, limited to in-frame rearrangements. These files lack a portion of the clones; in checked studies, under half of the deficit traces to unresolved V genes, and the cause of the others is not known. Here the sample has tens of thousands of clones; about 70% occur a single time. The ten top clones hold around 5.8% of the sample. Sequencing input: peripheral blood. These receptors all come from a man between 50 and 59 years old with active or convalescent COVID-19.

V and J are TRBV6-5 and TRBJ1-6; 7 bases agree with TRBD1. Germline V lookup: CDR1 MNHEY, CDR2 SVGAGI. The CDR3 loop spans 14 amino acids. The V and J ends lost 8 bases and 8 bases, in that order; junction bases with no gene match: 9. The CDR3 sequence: CASARQGQDSPLHF. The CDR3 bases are TGTGCCAGCGCGAGACAGGGTCAAGATTCACCCCTCCACTTT.

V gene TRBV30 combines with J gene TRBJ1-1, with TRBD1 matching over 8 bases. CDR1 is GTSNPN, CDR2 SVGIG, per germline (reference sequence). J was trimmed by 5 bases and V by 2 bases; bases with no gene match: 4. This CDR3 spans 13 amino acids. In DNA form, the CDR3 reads TGTGCCTGGAGTACAACAGGGGGGACTGAAGCTTTCTTT. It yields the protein CAWSTTGGTEAFF.

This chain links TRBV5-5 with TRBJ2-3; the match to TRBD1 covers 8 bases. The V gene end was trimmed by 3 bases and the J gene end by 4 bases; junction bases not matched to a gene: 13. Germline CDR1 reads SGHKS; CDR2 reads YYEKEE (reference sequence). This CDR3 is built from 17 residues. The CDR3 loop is CASSSIGTGGTADTQYF. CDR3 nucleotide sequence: TGTGCCAGCAGCTCAATCGGGACAGGAGGAACCGCAGATACGCAGTATTTT.

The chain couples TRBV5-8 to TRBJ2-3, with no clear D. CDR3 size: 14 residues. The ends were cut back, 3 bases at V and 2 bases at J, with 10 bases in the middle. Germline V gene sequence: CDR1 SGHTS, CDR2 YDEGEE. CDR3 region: CASSWPLPTDTQYF. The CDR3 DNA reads TGTGCCAGCAGCTGGCCCCTTCCCACAGATACGCAGTATTTT.

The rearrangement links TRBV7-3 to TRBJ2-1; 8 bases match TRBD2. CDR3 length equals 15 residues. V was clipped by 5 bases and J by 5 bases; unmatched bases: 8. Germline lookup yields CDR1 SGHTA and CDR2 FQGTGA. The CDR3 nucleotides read TGTGCCAGCAGCCCAGACGGGAGGGTACACAATGAGCAGTTCTTC. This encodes CASSPDGRVHNEQFF.

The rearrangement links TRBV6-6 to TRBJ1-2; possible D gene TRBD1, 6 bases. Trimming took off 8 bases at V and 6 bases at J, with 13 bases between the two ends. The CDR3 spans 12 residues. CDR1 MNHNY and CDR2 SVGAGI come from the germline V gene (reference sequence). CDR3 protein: CASSRTVDGYTF. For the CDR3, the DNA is TGTGCCAGCTCCCGGACAGTGGATGGCTACACCTTC.

CDR3 sequence reads: CASSQPSGYNSPLHF. CDR3 DNA sequence: TGCGCCAGCAGCCAACCTTCAGGGTATAATTCACCCCTCCACTTT. This chain links TRBV4-1 with TRBJ1-6; a possible D gene is TRBD1 (5 bases). The V end was cut by 2 bases, the J end by 4 bases, with 9 bases between. Germline assignment: CDR1 MGHRA and CDR2 YSYEKL. The CDR3 has 15 amino acids.

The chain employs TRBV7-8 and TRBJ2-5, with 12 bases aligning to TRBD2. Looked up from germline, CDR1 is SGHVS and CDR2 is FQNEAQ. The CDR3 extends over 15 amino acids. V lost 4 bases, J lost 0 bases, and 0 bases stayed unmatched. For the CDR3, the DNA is TGTGCCAGCAGCTCTAGCGGGGGGGACCAAGAGACCCAGTACTTC. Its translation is CASSSSGGDQETQYF.

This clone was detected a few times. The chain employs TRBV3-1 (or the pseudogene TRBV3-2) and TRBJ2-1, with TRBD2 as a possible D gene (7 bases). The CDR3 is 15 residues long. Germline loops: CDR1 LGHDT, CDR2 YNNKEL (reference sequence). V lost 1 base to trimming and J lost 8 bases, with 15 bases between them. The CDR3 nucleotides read TGTGCCAGCAGCCAAGGGGGGGGGCCCCAGGATGAGCAGTTCTTC. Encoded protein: CASSQGGGPQDEQFF.

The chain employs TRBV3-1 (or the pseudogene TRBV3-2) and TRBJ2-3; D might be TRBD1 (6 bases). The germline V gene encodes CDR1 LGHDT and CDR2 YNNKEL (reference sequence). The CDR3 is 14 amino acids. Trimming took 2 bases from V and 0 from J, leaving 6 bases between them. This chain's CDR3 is CASSQTGSTDTQYF. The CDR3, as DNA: TGTGCCAGCAGCCAAACAGGGAGCACAGATACGCAGTATTTT.

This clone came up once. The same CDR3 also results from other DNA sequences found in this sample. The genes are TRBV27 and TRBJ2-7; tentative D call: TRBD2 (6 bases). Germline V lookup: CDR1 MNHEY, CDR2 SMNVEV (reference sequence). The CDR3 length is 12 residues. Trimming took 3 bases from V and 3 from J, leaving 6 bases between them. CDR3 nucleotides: TGTGCCAGCAGTTTGGGGGGCTACGAGCAGTACTTC. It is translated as CASSLGGYEQYF.

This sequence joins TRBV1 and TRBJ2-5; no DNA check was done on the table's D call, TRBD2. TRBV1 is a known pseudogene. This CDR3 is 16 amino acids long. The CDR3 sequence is CTSAPRLAGVQETQYF. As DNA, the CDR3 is TGCACCAGCGCACCTCGGCTAGCGGGGGTCCAAGAGACCCAGTACTTC.

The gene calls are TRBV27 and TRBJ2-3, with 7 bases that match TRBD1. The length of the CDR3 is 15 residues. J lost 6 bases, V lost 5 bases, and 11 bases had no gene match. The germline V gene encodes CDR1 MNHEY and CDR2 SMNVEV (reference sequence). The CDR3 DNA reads TGTGCCAGCAGTCCAAGACAGGGTGTGTCGGATACGCAGTATTTT. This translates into CASSPRQGVSDTQYF.

DNA for the CDR3: TGTGCCAGCACCCCGACAGGGGGCACAGATACGCAGTATTTT. Translated: CASTPTGGTDTQYF. The chain is built from TRBV5-4 and TRBJ2-3; 8 nucleotides match TRBD1. Germline CDR1 SGHNT, CDR2 YYREEE (reference sequence). Trimming cost V 6 bases and J 1 base; bases outside gene matches: 4. The CDR3 runs 14 residues. The entire variable domain, with the rest obtained from reference TRBV5-4 and TRBJ2-3, is as follows: ETGVTQSPTHLIKTRGQQVTLRCSSQSGHNTVSWYQQALGQGPQFIFQYYREEENGRGNFPPRFSGLQFPNYSSELNVNALELDDSALYLCASTPTGGTDTQYFGPGTRLTVL.

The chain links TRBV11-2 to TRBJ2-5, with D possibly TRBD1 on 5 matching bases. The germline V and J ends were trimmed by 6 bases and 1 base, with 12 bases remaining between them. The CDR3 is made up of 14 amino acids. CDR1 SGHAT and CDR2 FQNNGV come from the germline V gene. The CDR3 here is CASRFWGSQETQYF. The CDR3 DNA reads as TGTGCCAGCAGATTTTGGGGCAGCCAAGAGACCCAGTACTTC.

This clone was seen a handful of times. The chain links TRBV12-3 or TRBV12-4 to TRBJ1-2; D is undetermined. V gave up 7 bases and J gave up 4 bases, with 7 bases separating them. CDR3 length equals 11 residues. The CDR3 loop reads CASTRSYGYTF. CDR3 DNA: TGTGCCAGCACGAGGTCCTATGGCTACACCTTC.

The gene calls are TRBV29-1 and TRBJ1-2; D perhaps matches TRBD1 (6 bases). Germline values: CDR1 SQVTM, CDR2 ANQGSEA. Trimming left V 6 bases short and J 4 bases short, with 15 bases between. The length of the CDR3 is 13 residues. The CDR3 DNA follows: TGCAGCGTCGTGACAGGCCTGCGCTATGGCTACACCTTC. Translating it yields CSVVTGLRYGYTF. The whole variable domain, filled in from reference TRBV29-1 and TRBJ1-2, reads SAVISQKPSRDICQRGTSLTIQCQVDSQVTMMFWYRQQPGQSLTLIATANQGSEATYESGFVIDKFPISRPNLTFSTLTVSNMSPEDSSIYLCSVVTGLRYGYTFGSGTRLTVV.

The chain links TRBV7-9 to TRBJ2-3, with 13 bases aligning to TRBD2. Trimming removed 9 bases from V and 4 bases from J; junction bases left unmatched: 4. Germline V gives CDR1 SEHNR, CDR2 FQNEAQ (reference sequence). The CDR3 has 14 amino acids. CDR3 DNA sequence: TGTGCCAGAGCCGGGACTAGCGGGGCAGATACGCAGTATTTT. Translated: CARAGTSGADTQYF.